The 28 T cell receptor beta chains given below trace back to one sample, sequenced in a study of blood T cell repertoires in COVID-19. The data were produced by immunoSEQ multiplex PCR, yet TCRdb's version contains in-frame clones alone and is incomplete. Of 240,000 or so clones listed, around four fifths are singletons. Input material: peripheral blood. The receptors originated from a young man who had recovered from COVID-19.

V gene TRBV5-4 combines with J gene TRBJ2-2, with 9 bases aligning to TRBD1. Germline V gene sequence: CDR1 SGHNT, CDR2 YYREEE (reference sequence). The CDR3 has 16 amino acids. J gave up 4 bases and V 4 bases, and 8 bases lay outside the gene matches. Written as DNA, the CDR3 is TGTGCCAGCAGCCAGCCGGGACAGGGAGGCACCGGGGAGCTGTTTTTT. Its translation: CASSQPGQGGTGELFF.

This chain uses TRBV19 with TRBJ2-2, with 7 nucleotides matching TRBD2. Per germline, CDR1 LNHDA and CDR2 SQIVND (reference sequence). V gave up 6 bases and J gave up 6 bases; unmatched junction bases: 13. The CDR3 spans 16 residues. CDR3 nucleotides: TGTGCCAGTAGACCGGCTTCGGGGGGATTAGCCGGGGAGCTGTTTTTT. It is translated as CASRPASGGLAGELFF.

The chain couples TRBV6-5 to TRBJ2-4, with 9 nucleotides matching TRBD1. This CDR3 is built from 13 residues. V trimming: 5 bases; J trimming: 9 bases; junction bases outside the gene matches: 5. Germline CDR1 reads MNHEY; CDR2 reads SVGAGI. Here the CDR3 DNA reads TGTGCCAGCAGTACGGACAGGGGAGGCATTCAGTACTTC. It translates to CASSTDRGGIQYF.

The J gene is TRBJ2-5, the V gene TRBV10-3; D not resolved. This CDR3 is 13 amino acids long. Trimming left V 6 bases short and J 5 bases short, with 13 bases between. Germline CDR1 is ENHRY and CDR2 is SYGVKD. The CDR3 loop is CAISVGLGETQYF. Written as DNA, the CDR3 is TGTGCCATCAGCGTCGGCCTCGGGGAGACCCAGTACTTC.

The chain uses TRBV6-6 and TRBJ2-5, with unresolved D. CDR3 length equals 13 residues. Looked up from germline, CDR1 is MNHNY and CDR2 is SVGAGI (reference sequence). V was pared by 2 bases and J by 4 bases, with 8 bases between. The CDR3 reads CASSYGQRETQYF. The DNA of the CDR3 is TGTGCCAGCAGTTACGGGCAAAGAGAGACCCAGTACTTC.

This clone has just one count. The CDR3 coding sequence is TGTGCCAGCAGCTTAGCTAAATACACTGAAGCTTTCTTT. Residues: CASSLAKYTEAFF. The rearrangement uses TRBV7-9 and TRBJ1-1; no definite D call. Germline lookup yields CDR1 SEHNR and CDR2 FQNEAQ (reference sequence). Deletions cut 0 bases from V and 3 bases from J, with 5 bases between. This CDR3 is built from 13 residues.

This clone was observed a few times. The V and J genes are TRBV5-5 and TRBJ2-7; D is unresolved. The CDR3 covers 13 residues. Germline V gives CDR1 SGHKS, CDR2 YYEKEE (reference sequence). The germline V and J ends were trimmed by 1 base and 0 bases, with 5 bases remaining between them. For the CDR3, the DNA is TGTGCCAGCAGCTTGTCAATCTCCTACGAGCAGTACTTC. Protein sequence: CASSLSISYEQYF.

The J gene is TRBJ2-1, the V gene TRBV24-1; D is possibly TRBD1 (6 bases). This CDR3 is 13 amino acids long. The V end lost 3 bases, the J end lost 6 bases, and 8 bases lay between the germline ends. Germline CDR1 and CDR2: KGHDR and SFDVKD. The CDR3 sequence is CATSDPRGNEQFF. The CDR3 DNA sequence: TGTGCCACCAGTGATCCCAGGGGCAATGAGCAGTTCTTC.

This clone was seen more than once but under ten times. This rearrangement joins TRBV2 to TRBJ1-6; the D is unclear. Germline loops: CDR1 SNHLY, CDR2 FYNNEI. Trimming shortened V by 5 bases and J by 13 bases, and 15 bases separated the two germline ends. The CDR3 sequence is 13 residues long. This CDR3 reads CASSSSLFAPLHF. In nucleotides, the CDR3 is TGTGCCAGCAGTTCCTCTCTTTTCGCGCCCCTCCACTTT.

The V gene is TRBV7-7, the J gene TRBJ2-6; tentative D call: TRBD2 (5 bases). CDR3 length: 17 amino acids. The germline V gene encodes CDR1 SSHAT and CDR2 FNYEAQ (reference sequence). Trimming removed 5 bases from V and 4 bases from J, with 18 bases in between. In nucleotides, the CDR3 is TGTGCCAGCAGCCCGGGGTCACCCCGTCTGGGGGCCAACGTCCTGACTTTC. Translation gives CASSPGSPRLGANVLTF.

CDR3 region: CASSLAWQKTSTNEKLFF. In DNA, the CDR3 is TGTGCCAGCAGCTTAGCGTGGCAGAAAACCTCAACTAATGAAAAACTGTTTTTT. The chain recombines TRBV7-9 with TRBJ1-4; D is unresolved. The V and J ends lost 0 bases and 0 bases respectively, with 14 bases between them. Per the germline V gene, CDR1 is SEHNR and CDR2 is FQNEAQ (reference sequence). This CDR3 spans 18 amino acids.

The V and J genes are TRBV5-1 and TRBJ1-1; the D is unclear. V was clipped by 0 bases and J by 4 bases, with 19 bases between them. This CDR3 has 17 amino acids. Looked up from germline, CDR1 is SGHRS and CDR2 is YFSETQ. The CDR3 protein is CASSLAPGRASRTEAFF. The CDR3 region has the DNA TGCGCCAGCAGCTTGGCCCCTGGGAGGGCAAGTCGCACTGAAGCTTTCTTT.

The genes are TRBV3-1 (or the pseudogene TRBV3-2) and TRBJ1-2; D is unresolved. V lost 4 bases and J 4 bases, leaving 16 bases between the germline ends. Germline assignment: CDR1 LGHDT and CDR2 YNNKEL (reference sequence). The CDR3 contains 15 residues. CDR3 in amino acids: CASSPGGITSYGYTF. The CDR3 bases are TGTGCCAGCAGCCCTGGAGGGATTACGTCCTATGGCTACACCTTC.

This clone was counted a few times. The chain employs TRBV5-5 and TRBJ1-1; no definite D call. The CDR3 contains 13 residues. Per germline, CDR1 SGHKS and CDR2 YYEKEE (reference sequence). The ends were cut back, 0 bases at V and 1 base at J, with 4 bases in the middle. Here the CDR3 DNA reads TGTGCCAGCAGCTTGGGAGGGAACACTGAAGCTTTCTTT. Its translation: CASSLGGNTEAFF.

This clone was counted only a few times. The V call is TRBV7-2, the J call TRBJ2-4; D unresolved. V lost 3 bases and J 0 bases, leaving 18 bases between the germline ends. This CDR3 spans 18 amino acids. The germline gives CDR1 SGHTA, CDR2 FQGNSA. The CDR3 sequence: CASSFPSVSPLAKNIQYF. The CDR3 DNA is TGTGCCAGCAGCTTCCCCTCCGTATCTCCCCTAGCCAAAAACATTCAGTACTTC.

This clone has only a few counts. The chain links TRBV6-5 to TRBJ1-1; D is undetermined. CDR1 MNHEY and CDR2 SVGAGI come from the germline V gene. The length of the CDR3 is 13 residues. Trimming removed 6 bases at V and 1 base at J, with 9 bases between. The CDR3 loop reads CASSQAGNTEAFF. The CDR3 coding sequence is TGTGCCAGCAGCCAGGCCGGGAACACTGAAGCTTTCTTT.

The chain has TRBV3-1 (or the pseudogene TRBV3-2) and TRBJ2-7, with D hard to call. The CDR3 covers 11 residues. Germline CDR1 is LGHDT and CDR2 is YNNKEL (reference sequence). Trimming took off 5 bases at V and 3 bases at J, with 5 bases between the two ends. The CDR3 sequence: CASSNYYEQYF. CDR3 in DNA: TGTGCCAGCAGCAACTACTACGAGCAGTACTTC.

CDR3 nucleotide sequence: TGTGCCAGCAGCCGAAGACTAGCGGGCGAGCAGTACTTC. Translating gives CASSRRLAGEQYF. The chain employs TRBV7-2 and TRBJ2-7, with 10 bases lining up with TRBD2. CDR1 is SGHTA, CDR2 FQGNSA, per germline. V lost 5 bases and J lost 6; bases outside the gene matches: 4. This CDR3 spans 13 amino acids.

This clone was seen a handful of times. CDR3 DNA sequence: TGTGCCAGCAGTAACGACAGGGCCTACGAGCAGTACGTC. Its protein product is CASSNDRAYEQYV. J is TRBJ2-7 and V is TRBV2; 7 bases are shared with TRBD1. Trimming at V came to 5 bases and at J to 2 bases, leaving 3 bases not matched to a gene. CDR3 size: 13 residues. Germline V gene data show CDR1 as SNHLY and CDR2 as FYNNEI.

The CDR3 here is CASSPGSSETQYF. In nucleotides, the CDR3 is TGTGCCAGCTCACCCGGGTCCTCAGAGACCCAGTACTTC. This chain joins TRBV18 and TRBJ2-5; D gene unclear. Looked up from germline, CDR1 is KGHSH and CDR2 is LQKENI. V lost 3 bases and J 4 bases, leaving 9 bases between the germline ends. The CDR3 spans 13 residues.

This clone showed up just a few times. Here the CDR3 DNA reads TGTGCCAGCAGCGTGGGCCTTACGGGATATGATCCCTATGGCTACACCTTC. The encoded protein is CASSVGLTGYDPYGYTF. The rearrangement links TRBV5-6 to TRBJ1-2, with D unclear. Trimming removed 4 bases from V and 4 bases from J, with 23 bases in between. Germline V gene data show CDR1 as SGHDT and CDR2 as YYEEEE. The CDR3 is made up of 17 amino acids. Drawing the rest from reference TRBV5-6 and TRBJ1-2, the complete variable domain is DAGVTQSPTHLIKTRGQQVTLRCSPKSGHDTVSWYQQALGQGPQFIFQYYEEEERQRGNFPDRFSGHQFPNYSSELNVNALLLGDSALYLCASSVGLTGYDPYGYTFGSGTRLTVV.

The chain carries TRBV9 and TRBJ1-2, with unresolved D. Trimming took 0 bases from V and 0 from J, leaving 6 bases between them. CDR3 length: 14 amino acids. The germline CDR1 and CDR2 sequences are SGDLS and YYNGEE. This CDR3 reads CASSVATANYGYTF. Written as DNA, the CDR3 is TGTGCCAGCAGCGTAGCAACAGCTAACTATGGCTACACCTTC.

J is TRBJ1-6 and V is TRBV18; tentatively, D is TRBD1 (6 bases). V dropped 8 bases and J dropped 9 bases, with 14 bases sitting between them. This CDR3 comprises 13 residues. CDR1 KGHSH and CDR2 LQKENI come from the germline V gene. The CDR3 reads CASTGGGASPLHF. CDR3 bases: TGTGCCAGCACCGGTGGGGGGGCTTCACCCCTCCACTTT.

The rearrangement links TRBV5-1 to TRBJ2-5; possibly TRBD1 for D (7 bases). This CDR3 comprises 16 residues. Germline loops: CDR1 SGHRS, CDR2 YFSETQ. The germline V and J ends were trimmed by 0 bases and 4 bases, with 16 bases remaining between them. DNA of the CDR3: TGCGCCAGCAGCTTGGCCTTTGCAGGGGGAGGAGAGACCCAGTACTTC. It codes for CASSLAFAGGGETQYF.

This sequence joins TRBV12-2 and TRBJ2-3; no check of the table's D call, TRBD1, against the DNA was made. TRBV12-2 is recorded as a pseudogene. CDR3 length: 14 residues. The CDR3 DNA reads as TGTGCACTCCACCCAACAGGCGGAACAGATACGCAGTATTTT. Translating gives CALHPTGGTDTQYF.

V is TRBV28 and J is TRBJ2-3, with TRBD1 matching over 8 bases. Germline V gene sequence: CDR1 MDHEN, CDR2 SYDVKM. J was trimmed by 1 base and V by 5 bases; bases with no gene match: 8. The CDR3 length is 16 residues. The CDR3 spells CASSQTPGQGTDTQYF. CDR3 nucleotide sequence: TGTGCCAGCAGTCAAACTCCGGGACAGGGCACAGATACGCAGTATTTT.

The chain uses TRBV28 and TRBJ2-5, with TRBD1 identical over 9 bases. CDR1 is MDHEN, CDR2 SYDVKM, per germline. CDR3 length: 16 amino acids. V gave up 6 bases and J gave up 5 bases; unmatched junction bases: 13. CDR3 region: CASRGAGTGIAETQYF. CDR3 coding DNA: TGTGCCAGCAGAGGGGCCGGGACAGGGATAGCGGAGACCCAGTACTTC. The full variable domain, completed using reference TRBV28 and TRBJ2-5, is DVKVTQSSRYLVKRTGEKVFLECVQDMDHENMFWYRQDPGLGLRLIYFSYDVKMKEKGDIPEGYSVSREKKERFSLILESASTNQTSMYLCASRGAGTGIAETQYFGPGTRLLVL.

This clone was observed a single time. V and J are TRBV5-1 and TRBJ1-3; TRBD1 matches at 7 bases. Germline trimming cut 2 bases from V and 8 bases from J; bases unmatched to any gene: 10. The CDR3 loop spans 15 amino acids. Germline lookup yields CDR1 SGHRS and CDR2 YFSETQ. The CDR3 loop reads CASSFGTFDRDTIYF. CDR3 coding DNA: TGCGCCAGCAGCTTTGGGACTTTTGACAGGGACACCATATATTTT.